This T cell receptor (beta chain) derives from a study of T cells in tuberculosis. The length of the CDR3 is 14 residues. CDR1 is LNHDA, CDR2 SQIVND, per germline (reference sequence). V was clipped by 2 bases and J by 2 bases; unmatched bases: 0. Here immunoSEQ multiplex PCR was the method, and the copy in TCRdb shows in-frame clones only, minus some. The sample has tens of thousands of clones, less than 97% seen once. This clonotype was obtained from a donor aged 5-35 years with latent tuberculosis or without tuberculosis infection. The chain couples TRBV19 to TRBJ2-1; 7 bases line up with TRBD1. The sequenced sample consisted of PBMCs. The DNA for the CDR3 is TGTGCCAGTAGTATACAGGGGGCCTACAATGAGCAGTTCTTC. Translation: CASSIQGAYNEQFF.